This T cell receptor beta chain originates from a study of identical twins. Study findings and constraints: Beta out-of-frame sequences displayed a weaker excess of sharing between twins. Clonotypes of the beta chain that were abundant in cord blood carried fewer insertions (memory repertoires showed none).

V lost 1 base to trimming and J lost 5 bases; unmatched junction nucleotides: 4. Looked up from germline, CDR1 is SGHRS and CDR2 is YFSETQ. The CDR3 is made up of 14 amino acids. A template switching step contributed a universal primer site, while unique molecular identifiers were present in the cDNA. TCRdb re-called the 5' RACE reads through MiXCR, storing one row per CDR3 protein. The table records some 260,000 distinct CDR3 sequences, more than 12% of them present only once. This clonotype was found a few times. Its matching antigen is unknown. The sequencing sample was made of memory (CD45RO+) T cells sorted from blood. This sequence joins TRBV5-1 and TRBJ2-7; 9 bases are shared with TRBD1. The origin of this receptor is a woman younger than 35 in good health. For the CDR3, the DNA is TGCGCCAGCAGCTTGACAGGGGGCCTCGACGAGCAGTACTTC. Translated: CASSLTGGLDEQYF.